The entry below describes one T cell receptor (beta chain). Its antigen is not known. The source of the sample is a study of T cell clones after liver transplantation. General study points: Rather than being deleted, graft donor-reactive T cells may have moved into the graft. A significant post-transplant drop in circulating graft-donor-reactive CD4 TCRbeta sequences occurred in most of the 8 subjects.

V was shortened by 7 bases and J by 3 bases, with 10 bases between the two germline ends. Germline loops: CDR1 SNHLY, CDR2 FYNNEI. The CDR3 sequence is 14 residues long. Clones were read by immunoSEQ multiplex PCR, and TCRdb kept only the in-frame ones, dropping some. The data contain over 14,000 clones, more than 65% of them seen just once; the ten biggest clones take up roughly 27%. The chain combines TRBV2 with TRBJ2-6, with D possibly called TRBD1 or TRBD2 (5 bases each). The source of this sequence is a human patient who received a liver transplant. Part of the T cell pool may stem from the graft donor. The sample in question was CD8+ T cells from blood, obtained approximately 43 months after liver transplant. CDR3 sequence reads: CASIGAGGANVLTF. CDR3 sequence (DNA): TGTGCCAGCATCGGGGCCGGTGGGGCCAACGTCCTGACTTTC.